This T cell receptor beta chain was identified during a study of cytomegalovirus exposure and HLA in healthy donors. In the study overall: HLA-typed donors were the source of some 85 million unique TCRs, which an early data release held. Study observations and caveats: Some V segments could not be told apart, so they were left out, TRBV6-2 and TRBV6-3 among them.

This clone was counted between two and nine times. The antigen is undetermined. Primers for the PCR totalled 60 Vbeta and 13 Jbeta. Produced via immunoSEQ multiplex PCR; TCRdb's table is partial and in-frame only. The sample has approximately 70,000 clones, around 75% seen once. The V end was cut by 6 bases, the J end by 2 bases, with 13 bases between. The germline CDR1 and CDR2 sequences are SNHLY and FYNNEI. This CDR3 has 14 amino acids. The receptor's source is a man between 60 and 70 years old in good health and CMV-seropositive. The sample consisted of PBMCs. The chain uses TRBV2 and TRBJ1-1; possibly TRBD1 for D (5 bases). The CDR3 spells CASRWGRSNTEAFF. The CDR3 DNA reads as TGTGCCAGCAGGTGGGGCAGGTCAAACACTGAAGCTTTCTTT.